Below, one T cell receptor (beta chain) is given with its context. Its antigen is still unknown. These data come from a study of T cells in Graves' hyperthyroidism and ophthalmopathy. Researchers amplified the TCR beta CDR3 regions from RNA transcripts. A first-round RT-PCR of the TCR CDR3 used the HTBI primer set. TCRdb passed the multiplex PCR reads through MiXCR, listing each CDR3 protein once. The table has roughly 570,000 distinct CDR3 sequences, under 60% seen once. Overall study findings and caveats: Expanded thyroid clonotypes (above 0.001) were mostly also found in blood.

The TCR comes from a woman aged 18 to 35 with Graves' hyperthyroidism. Sequencing input: peripheral blood or thyroid tissue (not recorded which).

CDR3 DNA: TGTGCCAGCAGTCCCAGGGGGCCGGGCACTGAAGCTTTCTTT. Translated: CASSPRGPGTEAFF. The chain is built from TRBV6-5 and TRBJ1-1; 8 nucleotides match TRBD1. V gave up 5 bases and J gave up 4 bases; unmatched junction bases: 6. Germline V CDR1 and CDR2: MNHEY, SVGAGI. This CDR3 has 14 residues.